This T cell receptor beta chain was recorded in a study of cytomegalovirus exposure and HLA in healthy donors. This clone was observed a single time. Its antigen is as yet unknown. The PCR contained 60 Vbeta and 13 Jbeta primers. Repertoires were generated with immunoSEQ multiplex PCR, while TCRdb's copy carries only in-frame clones and drops some. Altogether fewer than 200,000 clones are present, about four fifths being singletons, with the ten largest covering 0.77%. The ends were cut back, 2 bases at V and 4 bases at J, with 12 bases in the middle. CDR3 length: 14 residues. The V gene's germline CDR1 is SGHKS and CDR2 YYEKEE (reference sequence). Findings and caveats of the study: TCR beta sequences reportedly predicted most subjects' HLA-A and HLA-B alleles accurately.

The rearrangement links TRBV5-5 to TRBJ1-1; weak D call: TRBD1 (5 bases). This clonotype originated in a woman between 18 and 30 years old in good health and CMV-seronegative. Specimen: PBMCs. CDR3 protein: CASSLTPGGTEAFF. The DNA for the CDR3 is TGTGCCAGCAGCTTAACACCGGGGGGCACTGAAGCTTTCTTT.